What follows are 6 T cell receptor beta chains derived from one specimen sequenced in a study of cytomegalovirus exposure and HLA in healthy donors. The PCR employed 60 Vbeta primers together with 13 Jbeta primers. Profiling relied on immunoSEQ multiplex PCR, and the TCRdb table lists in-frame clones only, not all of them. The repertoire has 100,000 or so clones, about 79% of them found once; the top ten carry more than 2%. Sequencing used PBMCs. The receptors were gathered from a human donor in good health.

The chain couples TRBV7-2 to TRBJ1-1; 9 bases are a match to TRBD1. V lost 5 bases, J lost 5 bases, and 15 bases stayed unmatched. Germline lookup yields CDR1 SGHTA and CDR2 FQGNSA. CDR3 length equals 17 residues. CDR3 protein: CASSATGTGSRGTEAFF. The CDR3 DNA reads TGTGCCAGCAGCGCAACCGGGACAGGGTCTCGCGGTACTGAAGCTTTCTTT.

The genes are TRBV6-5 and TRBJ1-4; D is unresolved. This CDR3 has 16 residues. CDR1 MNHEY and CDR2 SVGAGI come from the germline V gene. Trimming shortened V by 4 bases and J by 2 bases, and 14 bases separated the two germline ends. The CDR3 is CASSLAAARTNEKLFF. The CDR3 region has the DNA TGTGCCAGCAGTTTGGCGGCAGCCCGGACTAATGAAAAACTGTTTTTT.

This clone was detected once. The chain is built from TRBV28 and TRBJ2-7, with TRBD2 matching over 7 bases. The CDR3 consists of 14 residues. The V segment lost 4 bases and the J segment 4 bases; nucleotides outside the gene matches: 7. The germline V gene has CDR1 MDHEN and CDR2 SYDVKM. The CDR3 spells CASSWEGLQYEQYF. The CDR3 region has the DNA TGTGCCAGCAGTTGGGAGGGCCTTCAGTACGAGCAGTACTTC.

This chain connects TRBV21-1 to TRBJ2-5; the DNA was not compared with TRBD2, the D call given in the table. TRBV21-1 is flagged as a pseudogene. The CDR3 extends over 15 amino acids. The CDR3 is CASSAQAPMQETQYF. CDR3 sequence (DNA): TGTGCCAGCAGCGCCCAAGCTCCCATGCAAGAGACCCAGTACTTC.

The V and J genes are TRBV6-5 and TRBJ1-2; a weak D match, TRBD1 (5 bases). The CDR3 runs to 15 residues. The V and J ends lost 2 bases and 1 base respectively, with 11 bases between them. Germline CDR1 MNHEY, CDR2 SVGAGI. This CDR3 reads CASSYGAGGNYGYTF. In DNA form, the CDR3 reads TGTGCCAGCAGTTACGGAGCGGGGGGTAACTATGGCTACACCTTC.

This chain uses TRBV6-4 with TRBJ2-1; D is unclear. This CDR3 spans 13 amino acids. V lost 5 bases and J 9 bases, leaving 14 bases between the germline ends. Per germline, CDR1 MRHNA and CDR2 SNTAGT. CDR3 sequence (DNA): TGTGCCAGCAGTTCGTCCGAGACTTCTGAGCAGTTCTTC. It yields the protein CASSSSETSEQFF.